This is a list of T cell receptor beta chains from one sample in a study of blood T cell repertoires in COVID-19. Measured with immunoSEQ multiplex PCR; TCRdb has only the in-frame clones, and not every one. The sample includes 150,000 to 200,000 clones, roughly nine tenths seen only once; the top ten take around 1.2%. Material for sequencing was PBMCs or T cells enriched from blood (not recorded which). The receptors derive from a human donor with acute COVID-19. The donor label of this sample is uncertain. Each CDR3 is given with its conserved first and last residue. The order of the fields is D gene, clone size, V gene, J gene, CDR3 protein, CDR3 DNA. D genes are given only for firm matches. Clone size is given for some rows only: seen once, a few or many times, or a class if the clone is expanded.

>TRBD1|-|TRBV28|TRBJ1-5
CASSYPDRGYSNQPQHF
TGTGCCAGCAGTTACCCCGACAGGGGATATAGCAATCAGCCCCAGCATTTT
>TRBD1|-|TRBV30|TRBJ2-1
CAWSPDRGNEQFF
TGTGCCTGGAGTCCGGACAGGGGCAATGAGCAGTTCTTC
>-|-|TRBV30|TRBJ2-7
CAWSAGSIGGLEQYF
TGTGCCTGGAGTGCCGGCTCCATTGGGGGCCTCGAGCAGTACTTC
>-|-|TRBV23-1|TRBJ1-5
CASSQRGGSGQPQHF
TGCGCCAGCAGTCAAAGGGGGGGCTCTGGTCAGCCCCAGCATTTT
>-|-|TRBV7-9|TRBJ2-2
CASSPTETGELFF
TGTGCCAGCAGCCCCACAGAGACCGGGGAGCTGTTTTTT
>TRBD2|-|TRBV19|TRBJ2-3
CASSWLASGGLDTQYF
TGTGCCAGTAGTTGGCTGGCGAGCGGGGGGCTTGATACGCAGTATTTT
>-|-|TRBV4-1|TRBJ2-2
CASSQGRVRNTGELFF
TGCGCCAGCAGCCAAGGCAGGGTACGGAACACCGGGGAGCTGTTTTTT
>-|-|TRBV6-2/TRBV6-3|TRBJ1-5
CASSRRGSNQPQHF
TGTGCCAGCAGTCGCAGGGGTAGCAATCAGCCCCAGCATTTT
>-|few|TRBV7-9|TRBJ1-1
CASSSPFAVTEAFF
TGTGCCAGCAGCTCGCCCTTTGCGGTCACTGAAGCTTTCTTT
>-|-|TRBV7-8|TRBJ1-3
CASSFRQRLGTGNTIYF
TGTGCCAGCAGCTTCCGACAAAGGCTGGGCACTGGAAACACCATATATTTT